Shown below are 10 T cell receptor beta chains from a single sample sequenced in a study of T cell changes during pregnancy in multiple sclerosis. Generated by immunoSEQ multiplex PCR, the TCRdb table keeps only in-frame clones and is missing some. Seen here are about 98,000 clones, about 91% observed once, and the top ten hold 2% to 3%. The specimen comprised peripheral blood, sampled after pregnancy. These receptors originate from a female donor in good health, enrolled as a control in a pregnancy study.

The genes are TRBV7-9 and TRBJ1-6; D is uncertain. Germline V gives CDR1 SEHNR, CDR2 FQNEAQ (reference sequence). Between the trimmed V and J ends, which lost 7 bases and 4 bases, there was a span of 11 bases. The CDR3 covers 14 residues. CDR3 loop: CASMMGEYNSPLHF. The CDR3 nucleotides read TGTGCCAGCATGATGGGAGAATATAATTCACCCCTCCACTTT.

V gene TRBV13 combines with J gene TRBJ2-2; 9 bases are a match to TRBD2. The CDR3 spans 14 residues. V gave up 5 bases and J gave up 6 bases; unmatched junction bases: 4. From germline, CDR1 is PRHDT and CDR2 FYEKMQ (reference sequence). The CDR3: CASSLASGAGELFF. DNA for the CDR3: TGTGCCAGCAGCCTGGCTAGCGGGGCCGGGGAGCTGTTTTTT.

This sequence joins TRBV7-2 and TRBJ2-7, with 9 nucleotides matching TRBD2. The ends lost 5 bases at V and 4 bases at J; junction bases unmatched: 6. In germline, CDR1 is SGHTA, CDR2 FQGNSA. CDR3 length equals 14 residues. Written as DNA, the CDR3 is TGTGCCAGCAGCGAAGGGCTAGCGGGGTACGAGCAGTACTTC. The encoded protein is CASSEGLAGYEQYF.

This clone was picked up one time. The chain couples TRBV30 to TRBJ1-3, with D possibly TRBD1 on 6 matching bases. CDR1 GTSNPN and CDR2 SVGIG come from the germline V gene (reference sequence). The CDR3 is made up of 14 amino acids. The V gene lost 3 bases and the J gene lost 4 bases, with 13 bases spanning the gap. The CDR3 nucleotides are TGTGCCTGGAGGGACAGCTCCTTCGGAAACACCATATATTTT. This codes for CAWRDSSFGNTIYF.

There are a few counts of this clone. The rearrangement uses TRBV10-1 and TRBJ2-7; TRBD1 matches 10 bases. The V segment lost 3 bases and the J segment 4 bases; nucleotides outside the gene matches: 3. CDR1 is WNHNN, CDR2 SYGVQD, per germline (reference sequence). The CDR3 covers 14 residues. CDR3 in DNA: TGCGCCAGCAGTGAAGTGGACAGGGGGTACGAGCAGTACTTC. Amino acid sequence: CASSEVDRGYEQYF.

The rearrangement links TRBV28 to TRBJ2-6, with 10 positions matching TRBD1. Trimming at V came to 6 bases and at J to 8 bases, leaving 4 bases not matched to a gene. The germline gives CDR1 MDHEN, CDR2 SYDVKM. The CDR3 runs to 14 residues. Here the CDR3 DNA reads TGTGCCAGCAGAGACAGGGGGCGACCCAACGTCCTGACTTTC. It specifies CASRDRGRPNVLTF.

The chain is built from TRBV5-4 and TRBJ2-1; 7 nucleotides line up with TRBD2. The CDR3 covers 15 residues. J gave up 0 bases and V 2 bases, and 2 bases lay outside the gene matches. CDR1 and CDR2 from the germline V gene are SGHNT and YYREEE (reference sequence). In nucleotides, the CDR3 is TGTGCCAGCAGCTTCGAGCGGGGCTCCTACAATGAGCAGTTCTTC. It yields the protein CASSFERGSYNEQFF. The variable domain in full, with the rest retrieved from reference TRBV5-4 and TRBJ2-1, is ETGVTQSPTHLIKTRGQQVTLRCSSQSGHNTVSWYQQALGQGPQFIFQYYREEENGRGNFPPRFSGLQFPNYSSELNVNALELDDSALYLCASSFERGSYNEQFFGPGTRLTVL.

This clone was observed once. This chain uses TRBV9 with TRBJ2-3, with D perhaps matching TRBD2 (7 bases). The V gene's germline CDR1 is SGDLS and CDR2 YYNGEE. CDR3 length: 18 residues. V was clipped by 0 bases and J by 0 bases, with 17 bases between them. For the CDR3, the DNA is TGTGCCAGCAGCGTAGGGCCGAGGGGGACTACTAGCACAGATACGCAGTATTTT. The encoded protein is CASSVGPRGTTSTDTQYF.

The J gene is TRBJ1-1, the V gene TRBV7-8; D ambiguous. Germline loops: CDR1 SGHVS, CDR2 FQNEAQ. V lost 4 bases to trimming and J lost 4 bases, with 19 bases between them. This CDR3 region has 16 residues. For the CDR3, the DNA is TGTGCCAGCAGCTCAACCGACACTTTCGTGGGCACTGAAGCTTTCTTT. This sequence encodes CASSSTDTFVGTEAFF.

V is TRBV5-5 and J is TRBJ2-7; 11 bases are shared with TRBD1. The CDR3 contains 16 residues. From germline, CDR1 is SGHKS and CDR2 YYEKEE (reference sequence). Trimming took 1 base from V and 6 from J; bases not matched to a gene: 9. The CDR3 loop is CASSLWTGGKVGEQYF. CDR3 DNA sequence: TGTGCCAGCAGCTTGTGGACAGGGGGCAAGGTGGGCGAGCAGTACTTC. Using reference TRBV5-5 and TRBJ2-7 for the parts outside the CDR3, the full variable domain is DAGVTQSPTHLIKTRGQQVTLRCSPISGHKSVSWYQQVLGQGPQFIFQYYEKEERGRGNFPDRFSARQFPNYSSELNVNALLLGDSALYLCASSLWTGGKVGEQYFGPGTRLTVT.